Below, 31 T cell receptor beta chains from the same sample are listed, as sequenced in a study of T cells expressing NK-cell markers. TCRdb reprocessed the 5' RACE reads, keeping one entry per CDR3 protein, no DNA. The table gives approximately 380,000 distinct CDR3 sequences; the top ten clones make up roughly 5.2% of it. Material for sequencing was blood T cells: a sorted CD56 or NKG2C T cell subset, CD4+ or CD8+ T cells, or bulk PBMC T cells (not recorded which). Receptor source: a man aged 18-70 years in good health.

This chain joins TRBV20-1 and TRBJ2-6; the TRBD1 assignment by TCRdb is unverifiable without DNA. This CDR3 spans 12 amino acids. Per the germline V gene, CDR1 is DFQATT and CDR2 is SNEGSKA (reference sequence). The chain's CDR3 is CSGIRGANVLTF.

The V and J genes are TRBV6-1 and TRBJ2-3; TCRdb returns TRBD1, unconfirmable since there is no DNA. CDR1 and CDR2 (germline): MNHNS, SASEGT. CDR3 length: 15 amino acids. CDR3 loop: CASSPLGAYRNTQYF.

The chain employs TRBV2 and TRBJ1-5; without DNA, the TCRdb call of TRBD1 cannot be checked. CDR1 and CDR2 (germline): SNHLY, FYNNEI. The CDR3 totals 16 residues. The CDR3: CASSEFPQVRNQPQHF.

The genes are TRBV19 and TRBJ2-7; TCRdb reports TRBD1, a call that lacks DNA to check it against. CDR1 is LNHDA and CDR2 is SQIVND in the germline V gene (reference sequence). CDR3 length equals 15 residues. The CDR3 is CASSIRDTSSYEQYF.

The rearrangement uses TRBV5-1 and TRBJ2-7; the D call from TCRdb, TRBD1, cannot be confirmed without DNA. The germline CDR1 and CDR2 sequences are SGHRS and YFSETQ. The length of the CDR3 is 17 residues. The CDR3 loop is CASSYTPRQGSSYEQYF.

The genes are TRBV6-1 and TRBJ2-4; TCRdb calls TRBD1, which cannot be checked without DNA. The CDR3 sequence is 16 residues long. The V gene's germline CDR1 is MNHNS and CDR2 SASEGT. The CDR3 protein is CASSLFGGAFKNIQYF.

V usage is TRBV5-1 and J usage is TRBJ2-2; TCRdb calls TRBD1, which cannot be checked without DNA. The CDR3 is 16 amino acids. Germline V CDR1 and CDR2: SGHRS, YFSETQ. The CDR3 reads CASSLEAGAISGELFF. The whole variable domain, remainder taken from reference TRBV5-1 and TRBJ2-2, is KAGVTQTPRYLIKTRGQQVTLSCSPISGHRSVSWYQQTPGQGLQFLFEYFSETQRNKGNFPGRFSGRQFSNSRSEMNVSTLELGDSALYLCASSLEAGAISGELFFGEGSRLTVL.

The CDR3 sequence is CASSPGGSGVTQYF. This rearrangement joins TRBV9 to TRBJ2-3; TCRdb picks TRBD2, but there is no DNA to check that call. In germline, CDR1 is SGDLS, CDR2 YYNGEE. The CDR3 consists of 14 residues.

V gene TRBV11-1 combines with J gene TRBJ1-4; the D gene TCRdb calls, TRBD1, cannot be checked with no DNA. The CDR3 runs to 18 residues. Germline V gene lookup returns CDR1 SGHAT and CDR2 FQDESV (reference sequence). CDR3 in amino acids: CATSRKGVATDRNEKLFF.

V is TRBV7-2 and J is TRBJ1-2; checking the TCRdb D call of TRBD1 is not possible without DNA. The CDR3 has 16 amino acids. Germline CDR1 SGHTA, CDR2 FQGNSA. The CDR3 sequence is CASSLVGTRADYGYTF.

This rearrangement joins TRBV6-5 to TRBJ2-2; the TCRdb D gene call, TRBD1, has no DNA to confirm it. This CDR3 contains 17 residues. CDR1 MNHEY and CDR2 SVGAGI come from the germline V gene. The CDR3 spells CASSYSTGKVSAGELFF.

The chain is built from TRBV29-1 and TRBJ1-2; TCRdb designates TRBD1, a call that cannot be tested without DNA. CDR3 length: 13 amino acids. Germline CDR1 and CDR2: SQVTM and ANQGSEA. The CDR3 is CSVLRDDNYGYTF.

The J gene is TRBJ1-3, the V gene TRBV20-1; TCRdb's D call, TRBD1, is unchecked because there is no DNA. Germline V gene lookup returns CDR1 DFQATT and CDR2 SNEGSKA (reference sequence). The CDR3 is 14 amino acids. Here the CDR3 reads CSAARANSGNTIYF.

The chain joins TRBV6-5 to TRBJ1-2; checking the TCRdb D call of TRBD1 is not possible without DNA. The CDR3 consists of 16 residues. Per the germline V gene, CDR1 is MNHEY and CDR2 is SVGAGI. The CDR3: CASSYTRGTAHYGYTF.

V gene TRBV21-1 combines with J gene TRBJ2-1; TCRdb selects TRBD1, and the lack of DNA leaves this call unchecked. TRBV21-1 is an annotated pseudogene. The CDR3 consists of 16 residues. CDR3 loop: CASSKGAGAPYNEQFF.

This sequence joins TRBV29-1 and TRBJ2-1; TCRdb names TRBD2, which stays unverified in the absence of DNA. The length of the CDR3 is 13 residues. The germline V gene has CDR1 SQVTM and CDR2 ANQGSEA. The CDR3 here is CSVAGTSRYEQFF.

The rearrangement links TRBV10-3 to TRBJ2-2; TCRdb returns TRBD1, unconfirmable since there is no DNA. CDR3 length: 18 residues. CDR1 and CDR2 (germline): ENHRY, SYGVKD. The CDR3 here is CAISASTGQSTNTGELFF.

This chain joins TRBV3-1 and TRBJ2-7. This CDR3 contains 16 residues. Germline values: CDR1 LGHDT, CDR2 YNNKEL (reference sequence). The CDR3 spells CASSQSHSEQTYEQYF.

This chain connects TRBV18 to TRBJ2-7; without DNA, the TCRdb call of TRBD2 cannot be checked. The CDR3 spans 17 residues. CDR1 and CDR2 (germline): KGHSH, LQKENI. CDR3 sequence reads: CASSPHLGGGLPYEQYF. Full variable domain (remainder filled in from reference TRBV18 and TRBJ2-7): NAGVMQNPRHLVRRRGQEARLRCSPMKGHSHVYWYRQLPEEGLKFMVYLQKENIIDESGMPKERFSAEFPKEGPSILRIQQVVRGDSAAYFCASSPHLGGGLPYEQYFGPGTRLTVT.

CDR3 loop: CASRGPDEQFF. V and J are TRBV11-2 and TRBJ2-1; TCRdb calls TRBD2, which cannot be checked without DNA. This CDR3 region has 11 residues. Germline loops: CDR1 SGHAT, CDR2 FQNNGV.

The chain is built from TRBV5-1 and TRBJ2-3; there is no DNA to check the TCRdb D call of TRBD1. The CDR3 is 16 amino acids. Germline CDR1 and CDR2: SGHRS and YFSETQ. CDR3 region: CASSLGQPRVTDTQYF.

CDR3 loop: CAIAGGLGNEKLFF. The chain employs TRBV10-3 and TRBJ1-4. Per the germline V gene, CDR1 is ENHRY and CDR2 is SYGVKD. The length of the CDR3 is 14 residues.

This chain connects TRBV20-1 to TRBJ2-5; TCRdb calls TRBD1, which cannot be checked without DNA. This CDR3 spans 13 amino acids. Looked up from germline, CDR1 is DFQATT and CDR2 is SNEGSKA (reference sequence). The chain's CDR3 is CSARHPRGETQYF.

The chain uses TRBV7-8 and TRBJ2-7. The CDR3 loop spans 14 amino acids. CDR1 and CDR2 (germline): SGHVS, FQNEAQ. CDR3 region: CASSLATVSYEQYF.

The chain uses TRBV27 and TRBJ2-7; no DNA is available, so the TRBD2 call from TCRdb remains unchecked. Germline V gene sequence: CDR1 MNHEY, CDR2 SMNVEV (reference sequence). This CDR3 is 16 amino acids long. CDR3 sequence reads: CASGGLAGGLSYEQYF.

The gene calls are TRBV20-1 and TRBJ2-5; TCRdb returns TRBD1, unconfirmable since there is no DNA. Germline lookup yields CDR1 DFQATT and CDR2 SNEGSKA (reference sequence). CDR3 length equals 14 residues. The CDR3 is CSARDPWGFETQYF.

The chain is built from TRBV7-2 and TRBJ2-7; the TRBD2 assignment by TCRdb is unverifiable without DNA. CDR3 size: 15 residues. Germline CDR1 reads SGHTA; CDR2 reads FQGNSA. The CDR3 is CASSVRIAGGDEQYF.

This rearrangement joins TRBV28 to TRBJ1-6. From germline, CDR1 is MDHEN and CDR2 SYDVKM. CDR3 length: 13 amino acids. CDR3 region: CASSRQYNSPLHF.

This rearrangement joins TRBV2 to TRBJ2-1; the D call from TCRdb, TRBD2, cannot be confirmed without DNA. The CDR3 covers 15 residues. CDR1 SNHLY and CDR2 FYNNEI come from the germline V gene. The chain's CDR3 is CASSEVRLAEDEQFF.

The rearrangement joins TRBV18 to TRBJ1-1; TCRdb's assignment of TRBD1 cannot be checked, as there is no DNA. The CDR3 totals 19 residues. Germline V gene data show CDR1 as KGHSH and CDR2 as LQKENI. The CDR3 spells CASSPLDRERGVMNTEAFF. Full variable domain (rest looked up from reference TRBV18 and TRBJ1-1): NAGVMQNPRHLVRRRGQEARLRCSPMKGHSHVYWYRQLPEEGLKFMVYLQKENIIDESGMPKERFSAEFPKEGPSILRIQQVVRGDSAAYFCASSPLDRERGVMNTEAFFGQGTRLTVV.

The chain uses TRBV20-1 and TRBJ1-1. Germline CDR1 is DFQATT and CDR2 is SNEGSKA (reference sequence). This CDR3 is built from 14 residues. CDR3 sequence reads: CSARKGGLGTEAFF.